This T cell receptor (beta chain) was sequenced for a study of T cell repertoires in cytomegalovirus infection. At the level of the study: The authors used CMV epitopes that were HLA-C-restricted (recently identified) and HLA-B-restricted (well studied). Through public TCR beta signatures, both CMV infection and matching HLA type were indicated. Study results and limitations: The ex vivo response was dominated by HLA-C-restricted CMV-specific TCR beta clonotypes.

TCRdb reprocessed the reads with MiXCR, giving one entry per CDR3 protein. This sample has around 23,000 distinct CDR3 sequences, with 20% to 25% found just once. Trimming removed 0 bases from V and 4 bases from J, with 16 bases in between. The CDR3 runs to 16 residues. Germline CDR1 reads SGHKS; CDR2 reads YYEKEE (reference sequence). The table lists this clonotype with many counts. Its antigen is unknown. Source: CD8+ T cells from cultured PBMCs, taken from culture after CMV antigen stimulation. This chain joins TRBV5-5 and TRBJ1-2, with D possibly TRBD1 on 6 matching bases. This sequence originates from a human donor in good health (CMV status not recorded). Some clones in this sample may be carry-over from other donors' samples. The CDR3 sequence is CASSLGFGTPIYGYTF. CDR3 DNA sequence: TGTGCCAGCAGCTTGGGATTCGGGACACCAATCTATGGCTACACCTTC.